The 27 T cell receptor beta chains listed next were all sequenced from one sample in a study of OX40 agonist ivuxolimab in advanced cancers. Library construction relied on the immunoSEQ multiplex PCR assay. TCRdb's version of the immuneACCESS table is confined to in-frame rearrangements and falls short of the full clone set. An unresolved V gene accounts for under half of the shortfall where checked; the remainder is of unknown origin. The sample table records around 120,000 clones; 85% to 90% of these occur just once. The biggest ten clones account for around 0.55% of the sample. The sample in question was CD4+ or CD8+ T cells sorted from blood, obtained in a trial of the OX40 agonist ivuxolimab. These TCRs come from an adult with an advanced solid tumor such as melanoma, head and neck, liver or kidney cancer.

In DNA, the CDR3 is TGTGCCAGCAGCCCCCGGATCCGTTACGAGCAGTACTTC. Encoded protein: CASSPRIRYEQYF. The chain employs TRBV11-3 and TRBJ2-7; D is unclear. Germline CDR1 is SGHNT and CDR2 is YENEEA. Trimming removed 5 bases from V and 4 bases from J, with 12 bases in between. This CDR3 has 13 residues.

The chain joins TRBV25-1 to TRBJ1-2; possible D gene TRBD1, 6 bases. Per germline, CDR1 MGHDK and CDR2 SYGVNS. This CDR3 has 13 residues. Between the trimmed V and J ends, which lost 6 bases and 4 bases, there was a span of 12 bases. In DNA, the CDR3 is TGTGCCAGCAGAGACGGGGGCGCCTATGGCTACACCTTC. Residues: CASRDGGAYGYTF.

This chain links TRBV5-1 with TRBJ2-7; TRBD2 aligns across 7 bases. V was clipped by 4 bases and J by 3 bases; unmatched bases: 7. The CDR3 has 14 residues. Germline CDR1 is SGHRS and CDR2 is YFSETQ. In nucleotides, the CDR3 is TGCGCCAGCAGCAGGGAGGGGCAGGACTACGAGCAGTACTTC. Translating gives CASSREGQDYEQYF.

This clone appeared a few times. The chain has TRBV28 and TRBJ1-5, with D uncertain. Trimming removed 2 bases at V and 9 bases at J, with 11 bases between. This CDR3 contains 13 residues. The germline V gene has CDR1 MDHEN and CDR2 SYDVKM. The CDR3 region is CASSLGSPGPQHF. The CDR3 nucleotides are TGTGCCAGCAGTTTAGGCAGCCCAGGGCCCCAGCATTTT.

The rearrangement joins TRBV6-5 to TRBJ1-5; D is unresolved. V shed 3 bases and J shed 3 bases, with 12 bases lying between them. Looked up from germline, CDR1 is MNHEY and CDR2 is SVGAGI. The CDR3 extends over 15 amino acids. CDR3 protein: CASSYPGPYNQPQHF. CDR3 sequence (DNA): TGTGCCAGCAGTTATCCGGGCCCCTACAATCAGCCCCAGCATTTT.

The chain links TRBV9 to TRBJ2-5; either TRBD1 or TRBD2 may fit D (5 bases each). The CDR3 consists of 13 residues. Germline loops: CDR1 SGDLS, CDR2 YYNGEE. V was pared by 3 bases and J by 3 bases, with 9 bases between. The CDR3 nucleotides are TGTGCCAGCAGCGCCGGGACGGAAGAGACCCAGTACTTC. It encodes CASSAGTEETQYF.

This chain links TRBV6-5 with TRBJ1-5, with 7 bases matching TRBD1. Trimming took 0 bases from V and 2 from J; bases not matched to a gene: 1. Per germline, CDR1 MNHEY and CDR2 SVGAGI. This CDR3 is 15 amino acids long. CDR3 sequence (DNA): TGTGCCAGCAGTTACTCTGGGACAGGCAATCAGCCCCAGCATTTT. As protein: CASSYSGTGNQPQHF.

This chain joins TRBV7-9 and TRBJ2-5, with 7 positions matching TRBD2. CDR1 is SEHNR, CDR2 FQNEAQ, per germline (reference sequence). CDR3 length equals 13 residues. J lost 5 bases, V lost 3 bases, and 3 bases had no gene match. This chain's CDR3 is CASSFLAVETQYF. The DNA of the CDR3 is TGTGCCAGCAGCTTTCTAGCGGTGGAGACCCAGTACTTC.

The chain is built from TRBV11-3 and TRBJ2-5, with D hard to call. Per germline, CDR1 SGHNT and CDR2 YENEEA. The CDR3 consists of 14 residues. V dropped 1 base and J dropped 7 bases, with 13 bases sitting between them. The CDR3 loop is CASSLGEVIGTQYF. DNA of the CDR3: TGTGCCAGCAGCTTAGGTGAGGTCATCGGGACCCAGTACTTC.

This clone came up a few times. This chain uses TRBV28 with TRBJ1-1; 10 bases map to TRBD1. Germline CDR1 reads MDHEN; CDR2 reads SYDVKM. The CDR3 loop spans 15 amino acids. Trimming at V came to 6 bases and at J to 1 base, leaving 5 bases not matched to a gene. The CDR3: CASRGRDRGNTEAFF. CDR3 sequence (DNA): TGTGCCAGCAGGGGCCGGGACAGGGGGAACACTGAAGCTTTCTTT.

This chain joins TRBV28 and TRBJ2-3, with 8 bases lining up with TRBD1. The junction had 9 bases not matched to a gene; V was cut back by 8 bases and J by 8 bases. Germline V gene data show CDR1 as MDHEN and CDR2 as SYDVKM. The CDR3 spans 13 residues. CDR3 nucleotide sequence: TGTGCCAGCCAGGGGGCGGCCTCCGGTACGCAGTATTTT. This encodes CASQGAASGTQYF.

This chain uses TRBV19 with TRBJ2-5; D remains unclear. Per the germline V gene, CDR1 is LNHDA and CDR2 is SQIVND (reference sequence). With 3 bases removed from V and 3 bases from J, the gap between germline ends came to 8 bases. The length of the CDR3 is 13 residues. The CDR3 DNA reads as TGTGCCAGTAGTATTCTAGTTAAAGAGACCCAGTACTTC. Its translation: CASSILVKETQYF. Based on the CDR3 plus reference TRBV19 and TRBJ2-5, the full variable domain is DGGITQSPKYLFRKEGQNVTLSCEQNLNHDAMYWYRQDPGQGLRLIYYSQIVNDFQKGDIAEGYSVSREKKESFPLTVTSAQKNPTAFYLCASSILVKETQYFGPGTRLLVL.

The chain has TRBV5-1 and TRBJ2-2; D perhaps matches TRBD1 (5 bases). V was clipped by 0 bases and J by 2 bases, with 14 bases between them. The germline V gene encodes CDR1 SGHRS and CDR2 YFSETQ. The CDR3 extends over 17 amino acids. CDR3 nucleotide sequence: TGCGCCAGCAGCTTGGCCGATCAGGGTACTAACACCGGGGAGCTGTTTTTT. Its translation is CASSLADQGTNTGELFF.

The chain combines TRBV7-9 with TRBJ1-4, with D possibly TRBD1 on 5 matching bases. Trimming removed 8 bases from V and 0 bases from J, with 13 bases in between. Germline lookup yields CDR1 SEHNR and CDR2 FQNEAQ (reference sequence). The CDR3 consists of 15 residues. CDR3: CASQSQGSTNEKLFF. The CDR3 nucleotides read TGTGCCAGCCAGAGCCAGGGTTCAACTAATGAAAAACTGTTTTTT.

This chain joins TRBV28 and TRBJ2-7; 7 nucleotides align to TRBD1. The CDR3 sequence is 15 residues long. CDR1 MDHEN and CDR2 SYDVKM come from the germline V gene. With V trimmed by 5 bases and J by 5 bases, 12 bases remained unmatched. The CDR3 DNA follows: TGTGCCAGCAGTGACGGGACAGCCGGTCGCGACGAGCAGTACTTC. This encodes CASSDGTAGRDEQYF.

The rearrangement uses TRBV5-3 and TRBJ2-5, with D possibly TRBD2 on 6 matching bases. TRBV5-3 is an ORF; its function is uncertain. V shed 0 bases and J shed 1 base, with 13 bases lying between them. CDR3 length: 16 amino acids. CDR3 region: CARSLAAKRAQETQYF. Written as DNA, the CDR3 is TGTGCCAGAAGCTTGGCCGCCAAGCGGGCCCAAGAGACCCAGTACTTC.

The chain carries TRBV29-1 and TRBJ2-7; perhaps TRBD2 as D (5 bases). This CDR3 has 14 amino acids. Trimming took off 0 bases at V and 2 bases at J, with 11 bases between the two ends. Germline V CDR1 and CDR2: SQVTM, ANQGSEA. CDR3 protein: CSVEDRSGTYEQYF. CDR3 coding DNA: TGCAGCGTTGAAGATCGAAGCGGAACCTACGAGCAGTACTTC.

CDR3 in amino acids: CASSQTTYEQYF. The CDR3 DNA is TGTGCCAGCAGTCAAACGACCTACGAGCAGTACTTC. V gene TRBV28 combines with J gene TRBJ2-7; D remains unclear. The CDR3 runs 12 residues. The ends were cut back, 5 bases at V and 2 bases at J, with 7 bases in the middle. In germline, CDR1 is MDHEN, CDR2 SYDVKM.

The chain joins TRBV5-1 to TRBJ2-7, with D tentatively TRBD1 (5 bases). The CDR3 sequence is 12 residues long. Trimming took 5 bases from V and 5 from J, leaving 11 bases between them. Germline V CDR1 and CDR2: SGHRS, YFSETQ. The CDR3 sequence is CASRLDRHEQYF. The CDR3 bases are TGCGCCAGCAGACTCGACAGACACGAGCAGTACTTC.

The rearrangement uses TRBV4-3 and TRBJ2-1; 7 bases align to TRBD2. This CDR3 is built from 14 residues. CDR1 and CDR2 from the germline V gene are LGHNA and YSLEER. V shed 1 base and J 9 bases; nucleotides not matched to a gene: 6. The CDR3 protein is CASSQAVGGIEQFF. The DNA of the CDR3 is TGCGCCAGCAGCCAAGCGGTCGGGGGGATTGAGCAGTTCTTC.

CDR3 in DNA: TGCGCCAGCAGCTTGGATGCATTACAATATGGCTACACCTTC. Amino acids: CASSLDALQYGYTF. The J gene is TRBJ1-2, the V gene TRBV5-1; D is unresolved. V was clipped by 0 bases and J by 5 bases, with 11 bases between them. This CDR3 is built from 14 residues. Germline CDR1 is SGHRS and CDR2 is YFSETQ.

The chain links TRBV28 to TRBJ1-1; perhaps TRBD1 as D (5 bases). V was clipped by 2 bases and J by 2 bases, with 15 bases between them. There are 16 residues in the CDR3. Germline values: CDR1 MDHEN, CDR2 SYDVKM. CDR3 nucleotide sequence: TGTGCCAGCAGTTTAGATTTAGGGGCTGGAAACACTGAAGCTTTCTTT. As protein: CASSLDLGAGNTEAFF. Drawing the rest from reference TRBV28 and TRBJ1-1, the complete variable domain is DVKVTQSSRYLVKRTGEKVFLECVQDMDHENMFWYRQDPGLGLRLIYFSYDVKMKEKGDIPEGYSVSREKKERFSLILESASTNQTSMYLCASSLDLGAGNTEAFFGQGTRLTVV.

This clone has more than one count but fewer than ten. V usage is TRBV30 and J usage is TRBJ1-1; D call uncertain. There are 12 residues in the CDR3. Trimming took 0 bases from V and 2 from J, leaving 4 bases between them. Looked up from germline, CDR1 is GTSNPN and CDR2 is SVGIG (reference sequence). The CDR3 DNA reads as TGTGCCTGGAGTGTAACCAACACTGAAGCTTTCTTT. It specifies CAWSVTNTEAFF.

The chain employs TRBV30 and TRBJ1-2; D uncertain. Looked up from germline, CDR1 is GTSNPN and CDR2 is SVGIG (reference sequence). The length of the CDR3 is 14 residues. Trimming stripped 3 bases from V and 0 bases from J, with 11 bases between. CDR3 in DNA: TGTGCCTGGAGCCCAGCCACCTCTAACTATGGCTACACCTTC. The encoded protein is CAWSPATSNYGYTF.

The CDR3 loop reads CASSLSSGDYGYTF. For the CDR3, the DNA is TGTGCCAGCAGTTTATCGTCAGGGGACTATGGCTACACCTTC. V gene TRBV27 combines with J gene TRBJ1-2, with D tentatively TRBD1 (6 bases). Germline CDR1 reads MNHEY; CDR2 reads SMNVEV (reference sequence). CDR3 length: 14 residues. V was trimmed by 0 bases and J by 3 bases, leaving 8 bases between them.

This clone appeared many times. The sample carries other DNA sequences with the same CDR3. This chain connects TRBV7-2 to TRBJ1-2; 8 bases map to TRBD1. CDR1 is SGHTA, CDR2 FQGNSA, per germline. The CDR3 totals 15 residues. V lost 5 bases, J lost 2 bases, and 7 bases stayed unmatched. The CDR3 bases are TGTGCCAGCAGCCCCGGACAGGGTCGGAACTATGGCTACACCTTC. Translating gives CASSPGQGRNYGYTF.

The rearrangement joins TRBV27 to TRBJ1-1; maybe TRBD1 (5 bases). V lost 2 bases, J lost 2 bases, and 15 bases lay in between. CDR1 is MNHEY and CDR2 is SMNVEV in the germline V gene (reference sequence). There are 16 residues in the CDR3. The CDR3 nucleotides are TGTGCCAGCAGTTTAAACCCGAGGGGCTCCAACACTGAAGCTTTCTTT. Amino acids: CASSLNPRGSNTEAFF.